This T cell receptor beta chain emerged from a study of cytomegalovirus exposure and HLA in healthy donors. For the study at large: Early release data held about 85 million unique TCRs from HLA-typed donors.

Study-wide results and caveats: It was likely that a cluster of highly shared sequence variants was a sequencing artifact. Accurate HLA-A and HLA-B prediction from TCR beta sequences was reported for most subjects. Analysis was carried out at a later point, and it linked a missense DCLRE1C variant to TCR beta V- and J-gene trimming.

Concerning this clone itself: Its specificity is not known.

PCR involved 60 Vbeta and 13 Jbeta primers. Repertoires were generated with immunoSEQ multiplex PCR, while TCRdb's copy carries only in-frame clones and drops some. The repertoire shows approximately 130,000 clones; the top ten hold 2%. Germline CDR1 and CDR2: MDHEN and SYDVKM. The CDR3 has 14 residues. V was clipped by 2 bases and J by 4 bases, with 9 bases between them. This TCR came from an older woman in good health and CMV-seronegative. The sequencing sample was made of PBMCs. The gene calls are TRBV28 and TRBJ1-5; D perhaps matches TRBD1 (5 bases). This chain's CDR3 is CASSLTTVNQPQHF. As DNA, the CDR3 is TGTGCCAGCAGTTTAACGACAGTAAATCAGCCCCAGCATTTT.